Each of the 14 T cell receptor beta chains below was sequenced from the same sample in a study of blood T cell repertoires in COVID-19. Clones were sequenced by immunoSEQ multiplex PCR, and TCRdb holds only the in-frame ones, with some missing. The table has fewer than 250,000 clones, 84% seen once. Specimen: PBMCs or T cells enriched from blood (not recorded which). The receptors here all came from a woman in her thirties or forties who had recovered from COVID-19.

The genes are TRBV27 and TRBJ2-2, with 13 nucleotides matching TRBD2. The germline V gene has CDR1 MNHEY and CDR2 SMNVEV (reference sequence). The CDR3 loop spans 15 amino acids. The V segment lost 5 bases and the J segment 6 bases; nucleotides outside the gene matches: 3. The CDR3 DNA reads TGTGCCAGCAGTCCGGGGACTAGCGGGGCCGGGGAGCTGTTTTTT. This sequence encodes CASSPGTSGAGELFF.

This rearrangement joins TRBV5-6 to TRBJ1-2; a weak D match, TRBD1 (5 bases). The length of the CDR3 is 15 residues. V shed 2 bases and J shed 2 bases, with 13 bases lying between them. Germline V gives CDR1 SGHDT, CDR2 YYEEEE. The CDR3 coding sequence is TGTGCCAGCAGCTTAACCTACAGGCAAAACTATGGCTACACCTTC. Its protein is CASSLTYRQNYGYTF.

The gene calls are TRBV28 and TRBJ2-2; D is possibly TRBD1 (6 bases). The CDR3 has 15 amino acids. With 5 bases removed from V and 1 base from J, the gap between germline ends came to 11 bases. Germline loops: CDR1 MDHEN, CDR2 SYDVKM. CDR3 coding DNA: TGTGCCAGCAGTCACTCGGGACAGAACACCGGGGAGCTGTTTTTT. Translation gives CASSHSGQNTGELFF.

The chain is built from TRBV30 and TRBJ2-1, with TRBD2 identical over 10 bases. Germline V gene lookup returns CDR1 GTSNPN and CDR2 SVGIG (reference sequence). V was pared by 5 bases and J by 4 bases, with 8 bases of the junction left unmatched. The CDR3 has 15 amino acids. CDR3 protein: CAWSKGSGGYNEQFF. Written as DNA, the CDR3 is TGTGCCTGGTCCAAGGGTAGCGGGGGGTACAATGAGCAGTTCTTC.

This sequence joins TRBV5-5 and TRBJ2-7; D unclear. V shed 1 base and J shed 0 bases, with 11 bases lying between them. From germline, CDR1 is SGHKS and CDR2 YYEKEE (reference sequence). CDR3 length equals 15 residues. CDR3: CASSLLAGSSYEQYF. The CDR3, as DNA: TGTGCCAGCAGCTTGTTGGCAGGTAGCTCCTACGAGCAGTACTTC.

The CDR3 region has the DNA TGTGCCAGCAGCCAAGTACCCCGGGTGACTGAAGCTTTCTTT. It encodes CASSQVPRVTEAFF. The chain combines TRBV3-1 (or the pseudogene TRBV3-2) with TRBJ1-1; D uncertain. Germline lookup yields CDR1 LGHDT and CDR2 YNNKEL (reference sequence). This CDR3 spans 14 amino acids. V shed 1 base and J shed 5 bases, with 11 bases lying between them.

This clone is a singleton in its sample. The chain joins TRBV28 to TRBJ1-2; TRBD1 matches at 9 bases. Germline V gene sequence: CDR1 MDHEN, CDR2 SYDVKM. V shed 5 bases, J shed 8 bases, and the junction held 12 bases outside the gene matches. This CDR3 region has 15 residues. The CDR3 DNA reads TGTGCCAGCAGTCAATATCCGAACAGGGGGCGAGGCTACACCTTC. Translating gives CASSQYPNRGRGYTF.

This rearrangement joins TRBV19 to TRBJ2-3; D unresolved. The CDR3 runs 13 residues. Germline-derived CDR1 and CDR2 are LNHDA and SQIVND (reference sequence). Trimming shortened V by 5 bases and J by 0 bases, and 6 bases separated the two germline ends. The CDR3 DNA follows: TGTGCCAGTAGTTTAATGAGCACAGATACGCAGTATTTT. Its translation is CASSLMSTDTQYF.

J is TRBJ2-1 and V is TRBV21-1; the table's TRBD2 call for D was not verified on the DNA. TRBV21-1 is classified as a pseudogene. This CDR3 contains 18 residues. CDR3 DNA sequence: TGTGCCAGCAGCAAAGGTCGCGGGAGAGGGGTATCCTACAATGAGCAGTTCTTC. Amino acid sequence: CASSKGRGRGVSYNEQFF.

V gene TRBV5-5 combines with J gene TRBJ2-7; 9 bases are a match to TRBD1. J gave up 7 bases and V 4 bases, and 9 bases lay outside the gene matches. The germline CDR1 and CDR2 sequences are SGHKS and YYEKEE (reference sequence). The CDR3 runs to 14 residues. CDR3 loop: CASSRRDRVGEQYV. For the CDR3, the DNA is TGTGCCAGCAGCCGGAGGGACAGGGTAGGGGAGCAGTACGTC.

The chain joins TRBV19 to TRBJ1-1, with no clear D. CDR3 size: 17 residues. V lost 4 bases and J 0 bases, leaving 18 bases between the germline ends. CDR1 LNHDA and CDR2 SQIVND come from the germline V gene (reference sequence). CDR3 nucleotides: TGTGCCAGTAGTAAAAGACACCTCGGCCAAATGAACACTGAAGCTTTCTTT. Its translation is CASSKRHLGQMNTEAFF.

J is TRBJ1-4 and V is TRBV24-1; 7 positions agree with TRBD1. The CDR3 consists of 19 residues. Germline-derived CDR1 and CDR2 are KGHDR and SFDVKD. The V segment lost 4 bases and the J segment 5 bases; nucleotides outside the gene matches: 18. CDR3 loop: CATSDPPGQDTITNEKLFF. In DNA form, the CDR3 reads TGTGCCACCAGTGACCCCCCCGGACAGGATACGATTACAAATGAAAAACTGTTTTTT.

The V gene is TRBV6-5, the J gene TRBJ2-2; 7 bases map to TRBD2. Germline CDR1 is MNHEY and CDR2 is SVGAGI. The CDR3 extends over 15 amino acids. J was trimmed by 4 bases and V by 4 bases; bases with no gene match: 6. CDR3 in DNA: TGTGCCAGCAGTTCGGGGGGAGCGGGCACCGGGGAGCTGTTTTTT. This translates into CASSSGGAGTGELFF.

V usage is TRBV7-2 and J usage is TRBJ2-1, with D tentatively TRBD2 (7 bases). CDR1 SGHTA and CDR2 FQGNSA come from the germline V gene. V shed 7 bases and J shed 2 bases, with 12 bases lying between them. The CDR3 runs to 14 residues. In DNA, the CDR3 is TGTGCCAGCAAGGGGGGGAGGGCCTACAATGAGCAGTTCTTC. It translates to CASKGGRAYNEQFF.